This T cell receptor (beta chain) was identified in a study of T cell repertoires in cytomegalovirus infection. The sample holds a few counts of this clonotype. MiXCR was run by TCRdb on the reads, yielding one entry per CDR3 protein. The sample includes more than 400,000 distinct CDR3 sequences, more than 25% seen only once; the top ten take less than 15%. Per the germline V gene, CDR1 is SGHAT and CDR2 is FQNNGV. CDR3 length: 14 amino acids. V lost 4 bases and J 6 bases, leaving 14 bases between the germline ends. The V gene is TRBV11-2, the J gene TRBJ2-3; D not certain. Specimen: PBMCs. The receptor's source is a human donor in good health (CMV status not recorded). Some clones in this sample may be carry-over from other donors' samples. CDR3 sequence reads: CASSWYKKVDTQYF. The CDR3 bases are TGTGCCAGCAGCTGGTACAAGAAGGTGGATACGCAGTATTTT.